This entry features one T cell receptor (beta chain) sequence. The data derive from a study of blood T cell repertoires in COVID-19. Patients in Seattle were enrolled during active infection, then followed longitudinally. The CDR3 is made up of 16 amino acids. CDR1 is SGHDT and CDR2 is YYEEEE in the germline V gene. V shed 1 base and J shed 5 bases, with 19 bases lying between them. Original processing methods: Researchers report that nucleated cell counts were estimated from reference gene primer amplification. This table comes from immunoSEQ multiplex PCR, and its TCRdb copy is limited to in-frame clones, with some not included. V, J and clone size are taken as reported in that table, and D and trimming were inferred from the DNA itself. The sample shows about 92,000 clones, around 85% of them seen only once.

The rearrangement uses TRBV5-6 and TRBJ2-7; D is undetermined. The TCR comes from a woman aged 55-75 years with COVID-19, enrolled during active disease. Sequences were obtained from peripheral blood. CDR3 nucleotides: TGTGCCAGCAGCTTGTTTGAGAGCTCTACCTTCCACGAGCAGTACTTC. Protein: CASSLFESSTFHEQYF. The variable domain in full, with the rest retrieved from reference TRBV5-6 and TRBJ2-7, is DAGVTQSPTHLIKTRGQQVTLRCSPKSGHDTVSWYQQALGQGPQFIFQYYEEEERQRGNFPDRFSGHQFPNYSSELNVNALLLGDSALYLCASSLFESSTFHEQYFGPGTRLTVT.